This T cell receptor beta chain is from a study of early T cells in non-severe SARS-CoV-2 infection (dated by TCRdb to the early 2020s). About the full investigation: Because TCR sequencing was done on bulk RNA from unsorted whole blood, the alpha and beta chains could not be paired. Broad study findings and their caveats: VDJdb matching was skewed toward anti-spike CD8 responses, so virus-specific expansions were likely underestimated and private and CD4 specificities were missed.

The study was a case-control design nested within a healthcare worker cohort in London, UK, with weekly nasopharyngeal swab PCR tests and blood sampling. Healthcare workers were recruited during the week of the UK lockdown, between 23 and 31 March 2020, and followed weekly for up to roughly 16 weeks. This clonotype was found many times. Its antigen remains unidentified. Per-nucleotide qualities are absent, and no much larger clonotype sits a single base away. Library creation used 5' RACE. The reads were generated on a NextSeq 500. Unique molecular identifiers were attached to individual cDNA molecules in the TCR library protocol so that sequencing error and PCR bias could be corrected. Both TCR alpha and beta chains were sequenced, and tight co-correlation was observed between alpha and beta sequence abundances in each sample. As for the authors' bioinformatics: Decombinator V4 was used to perform V gene, J gene and CDR3 annotation of TCR sequences. Expanded TCRs were defined as changing significantly between any two time points under a Poisson model with p below 0.0001. TCR abundances were normalised to the total number of TCRs sequenced per sample and expressed as counts per million. TRAV1-2 paired with TRAJ12, TRAJ20 or TRAJ33 defined MAIT TCRs, while TRAV10 paired with TRAJ18 defined iNKT TCRs. VDJdb, accessed on 1 November 2021, was searched for TCRs annotated for CMV, EBV and SARS-CoV-2, and TCRs annotated for more than one antigen were excluded. TCRdb handled the public reads itself, with Q25 trimming in fastp and clone calling in MiXCR, and kept productive beta chains. Each CDR3 protein appears once, grouped with its most common genes and DNA. The authors' filters were not applied to this entry. Present in this sample are around 67,000 distinct CDR3 sequences, roughly 11% of which were seen just once. 3% to 4.5% of the sample goes to the ten largest clones.

CDR1 SGHRS and CDR2 YFSETQ were looked up in the germline V gene. The CDR3, cysteine through phenylalanine, is 12 amino acids long. Only the CDR3 region is kept as DNA, spanning 36 bases read in frame from base 1. Trimming at the junction amounts to 2 bases on V and 4 bases on J, and the germline ends lie 7 bases apart. The chain is assembled from TRBV5-1 and TRBJ2-7, with no reliable assignment of the D segment. This receptor was identified in an adult who was a healthcare worker with PCR-confirmed SARS-CoV-2 infection or an uninfected control (not recorded which). The source material was whole blood. The CDR3 protein is CASSLDRYEQYF. The DNA is as follows: TGCGCCAGCAGCTTAGATCGTTACGAGCAGTACTTC. The CDR3 plus the reference TRBV5-1 and TRBJ2-7 genes for the other parts give the full variable domain: KAGVTQTPRYLIKTRGQQVTLSCSPISGHRSVSWYQQTPGQGLQFLFEYFSETQRNKGNFPGRFSGRQFSNSRSEMNVSTLELGDSALYLCASSLDRYEQYFGPGTRLTVT.